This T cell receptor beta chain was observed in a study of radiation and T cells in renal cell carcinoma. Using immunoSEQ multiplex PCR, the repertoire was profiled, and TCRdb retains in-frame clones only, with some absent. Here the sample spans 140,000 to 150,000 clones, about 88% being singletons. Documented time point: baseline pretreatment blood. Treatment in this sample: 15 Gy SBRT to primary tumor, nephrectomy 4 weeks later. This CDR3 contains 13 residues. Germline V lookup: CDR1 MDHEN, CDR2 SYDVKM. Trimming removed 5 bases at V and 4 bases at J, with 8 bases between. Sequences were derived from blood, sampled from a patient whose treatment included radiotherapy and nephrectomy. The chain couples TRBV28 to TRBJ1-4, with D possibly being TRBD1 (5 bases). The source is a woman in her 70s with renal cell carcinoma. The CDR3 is CASSQGVNEKLFF. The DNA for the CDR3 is TGTGCCAGCAGTCAGGGAGTTAATGAAAAACTGTTTTTT.